These 14 T cell receptor beta chains share one sample of origin, sequenced in a study of blood T cell repertoires in COVID-19. Profiling relied on immunoSEQ multiplex PCR, and the TCRdb table lists in-frame clones only, not all of them. Altogether just over 250,000 clones are present, 86% being singletons, with the ten largest covering approximately 9.4%. The sequencing sample was made of peripheral blood. All receptors derive from a man aged 35 to 55 who had recovered from COVID-19.

The chain is built from TRBV6-2 or TRBV6-3 and TRBJ1-5; no reliable D call. Germline CDR1 MNHEY, CDR2 SVGEGT. There are 14 residues in the CDR3. V shed 3 bases and J shed 5 bases, with 11 bases lying between them. The CDR3: CASSYSSGYQPQHF. CDR3 sequence (DNA): TGTGCCAGCAGTTATAGTTCCGGTTATCAGCCCCAGCATTTT.

This sequence joins TRBV7-2 and TRBJ2-1; TRBD2 matches 7 bases. Germline CDR1 is SGHTA and CDR2 is FQGNSA. V gave up 6 bases and J gave up 3 bases; unmatched junction bases: 5. The CDR3 covers 14 residues. The DNA of the CDR3 is TGTGCCAGCAGAACGGGGGGAGGCTACAATGAGCAGTTCTTC. Residues: CASRTGGGYNEQFF.

V gene TRBV5-1 combines with J gene TRBJ2-1, with D tentatively TRBD2 (6 bases). The CDR3 has 15 residues. Trimming pared 2 bases from V and 0 bases from J, leaving 9 bases between. Looked up from germline, CDR1 is SGHRS and CDR2 is YFSETQ. CDR3 residues: CASSFRGNSYNEQFF. DNA for the CDR3: TGCGCCAGCAGCTTCCGCGGGAACTCCTACAATGAGCAGTTCTTC.

The V gene is TRBV2, the J gene TRBJ2-7; TRBD2 matches 7 bases. From germline, CDR1 is SNHLY and CDR2 FYNNEI. CDR3 size: 15 residues. Trimming cost V 6 bases and J 5 bases; bases outside gene matches: 13. The CDR3 protein is CASSYHSGGPNEQYF. The CDR3 DNA reads TGTGCCAGCAGCTATCATTCGGGGGGTCCCAACGAGCAGTACTTC.

The rearrangement joins TRBV7-5 to TRBJ2-2; the D call of TRBD1 is as the table states it, not checked on the DNA. TRBV7-5 is shown as a pseudogene. This CDR3 comprises 16 residues. CDR3 nucleotide sequence: TGTGCCAGAAGCTTAAATAACAGTAAATACACCGGGGAGCTGTTTTTT. Encoded protein: CARSLNNSKYTGELFF.

The genes are TRBV25-1 and TRBJ2-1, with 8 bases fitting TRBD1. V dropped 3 bases and J dropped 5; count of bases not matched to a gene: 9. CDR1 and CDR2 (germline): MGHDK, SYGVNS. The CDR3 runs to 16 residues. This CDR3 reads CASSDVGQGFHNEQFF. As DNA, the CDR3 is TGTGCCAGCAGTGACGTAGGACAGGGCTTCCACAATGAGCAGTTCTTC.

The chain has TRBV5-4 and TRBJ1-1, with D possibly TRBD1 on 5 matching bases. Germline V CDR1 and CDR2: SGHNT, YYREEE (reference sequence). The CDR3 spans 14 residues. Trimming stripped 3 bases from V and 3 bases from J, with 12 bases between. CDR3 nucleotides: TGTGCCAGCAGCTCGCGGGGGGGGGACACTGAAGCTTTCTTT. Translated: CASSSRGGDTEAFF.

The chain is built from TRBV6-2 or TRBV6-3 and TRBJ2-2, with a weak D call TRBD2 (6 bases). Germline V gene lookup returns CDR1 MNHEY and CDR2 SVGEGT. The germline V and J ends were trimmed by 5 bases and 4 bases, with 14 bases remaining between them. The CDR3 is made up of 15 amino acids. In DNA, the CDR3 is TGTGCCAGCAGTCGCCCTGGGGGACTCACCGGGGAGCTGTTTTTT. This translates into CASSRPGGLTGELFF.

CDR3 bases: TGTGCCAGCAGTGAATTTGGGACAGGGGGCCTCTATGGCTACACCTTC. It is translated as CASSEFGTGGLYGYTF. The V and J genes are TRBV2 and TRBJ1-2, with 12 nucleotides matching TRBD1. The length of the CDR3 is 16 residues. The germline V gene encodes CDR1 SNHLY and CDR2 FYNNEI. After removal of 2 bases from V and 4 bases from J, the junction contained 5 bases not matched to a gene.

The chain has TRBV24-1 and TRBJ2-1, with D maybe TRBD2 (6 bases). The CDR3 has 13 amino acids. V lost 5 bases and J lost 10, with 14 bases in between. Germline CDR1 and CDR2: KGHDR and SFDVKD. CDR3 nucleotide sequence: TGTGCCACCAGTGGAGAAGGCCGGGGGGAGCAGTTCTTC. Amino acids: CATSGEGRGEQFF.

V gene TRBV4-2 combines with J gene TRBJ2-3, with D possibly being TRBD2 (6 bases). Trimming left V 0 bases short and J 3 bases short, with 13 bases between. This CDR3 comprises 16 residues. Per germline, CDR1 LGHNA and CDR2 YNFKEQ. In DNA, the CDR3 is TGTGCCAGCAGCCAAGAGGGTCTAGCGAGGACAGATACGCAGTATTTT. The encoded protein is CASSQEGLARTDTQYF.

This chain links TRBV2 with TRBJ2-7; the match to TRBD2 covers 9 bases. CDR1 is SNHLY, CDR2 FYNNEI, per germline. The junction had 4 bases not matched to a gene; V was cut back by 3 bases and J by 1 base. CDR3 size: 15 residues. DNA of the CDR3: TGTGCCAGCAGTGACCTAGCGGGGACGTCCTACGAGCAGTACTTC. Translating it yields CASSDLAGTSYEQYF.

The chain is built from TRBV10-2 and TRBJ2-4; TRBD2 agrees at 14 bases. V gave up 7 bases and J gave up 4 bases; unmatched junction bases: 6. The germline CDR1 and CDR2 sequences are WSHSY and SAAADI. This CDR3 is built from 16 residues. CDR3 amino acids: CASMPGTSGRKNIQYF. CDR3 nucleotides: TGCGCCAGCATGCCAGGGACTAGCGGGAGAAAAAACATTCAGTACTTC.

V gene TRBV6-5 combines with J gene TRBJ2-2, with TRBD1 identical over 7 bases. Germline CDR1 is MNHEY and CDR2 is SVGAGI. The CDR3 runs to 16 residues. Unmatched junction bases numbered 6, after V lost 2 bases and J lost 3 bases. CDR3 in DNA: TGTGCCAGCAGTTACCCTACAGGGGTGGACACCGGGGAGCTGTTTTTT. It specifies CASSYPTGVDTGELFF.